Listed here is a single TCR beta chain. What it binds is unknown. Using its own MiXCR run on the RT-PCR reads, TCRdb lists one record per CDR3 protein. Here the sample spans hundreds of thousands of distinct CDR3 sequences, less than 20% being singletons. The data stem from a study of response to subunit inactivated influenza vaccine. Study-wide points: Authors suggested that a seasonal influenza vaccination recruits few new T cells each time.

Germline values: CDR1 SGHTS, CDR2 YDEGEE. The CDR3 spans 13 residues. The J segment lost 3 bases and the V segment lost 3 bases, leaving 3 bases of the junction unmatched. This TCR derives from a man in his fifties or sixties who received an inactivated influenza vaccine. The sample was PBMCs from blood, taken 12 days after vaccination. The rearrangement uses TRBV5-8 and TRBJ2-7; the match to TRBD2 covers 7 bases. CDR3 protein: CASSWGGVYEQYF. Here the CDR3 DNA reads TGTGCCAGCAGCTGGGGGGGAGTCTACGAGCAGTACTTC.